This T cell receptor beta chain was obtained from a study of CD8 T cells in ankylosing spondylitis. General study findings and limits: Ankylosing spondylitis blood appeared to carry a characteristic TCR beta motif of roughly eight highly homologous variants. Clones linked to disease, bearing a CD8+ phenotype, were relatively rare in peripheral blood. Reactive arthritis synovial fluid and blood previously showed some of these motif variants.

TCRdb analysed the 5' RACE reads with MiXCR anew, one entry per CDR3 protein. The table records 150,000 to 200,000 distinct CDR3 sequences, 9.5% to 10% of them present only once. There are many counts of this clonotype. What it binds is unknown. The sequencing sample was made of blood, either unsorted or a sorted T cell fraction (not recorded which). This clonotype was obtained from a female donor with ankylosing spondylitis or in good health (not recorded which).

The CDR3: CSARETSGYYEQYF. The CDR3, as DNA: TGCAGTGCTAGGGAGACTAGCGGGTACTACGAGCAGTACTTC. V is TRBV20-1 and J is TRBJ2-7; 10 nucleotides line up with TRBD2. The germline CDR1 and CDR2 sequences are DFQATT and SNEGSKA (reference sequence). With 3 bases clipped from V and 3 bases from J, the junction kept 5 bases outside the gene matches. The CDR3 extends over 14 amino acids.